One sample yielded the 2 T cell receptor beta chains listed below, sequenced in a study of blood T cell repertoires in COVID-19. TCRdb's copy holds only in-frame clones and misses some; the assay was immunoSEQ multiplex PCR. Here the sample spans under 70,000 clones, around 90% being singletons. Source material: peripheral blood. Every receptor here comes from an older woman with COVID-19, enrolled during active disease.

This chain joins TRBV11-3 and TRBJ2-1; 9 nucleotides match TRBD1. The CDR3 is 14 amino acids. Germline CDR1 is SGHNT and CDR2 is YENEEA. Trimming took 5 bases from V and 6 from J; bases not matched to a gene: 5. The CDR3 spells CASSDGQGPNEQFF. CDR3 nucleotide sequence: TGTGCCAGCAGCGATGGACAGGGGCCCAATGAGCAGTTCTTC. The full variable domain, with the rest looked up from reference TRBV11-3 and TRBJ2-1, is EAGVVQSPRYKIIEKKQPVAFWCNPISGHNTLYWYLQNLGQGPELLIRYENEEAVDDSQLPKDRFSAERLKGVDSTLKIQPAELGDSAVYLCASSDGQGPNEQFFGPGTRLTVL.

The chain employs TRBV20-1 and TRBJ2-1; D not resolved. Trimming left V 3 bases short and J 0 bases short, with 9 bases between. Germline V lookup: CDR1 DFQATT, CDR2 SNEGSKA (reference sequence). The CDR3 runs to 14 residues. The CDR3 reads CSASLLSSYNEQFF. CDR3 nucleotide sequence: TGCAGTGCTAGTTTGCTTAGCTCCTACAATGAGCAGTTCTTC.